This TCR beta chain emerged from a study of blood T cell repertoires in COVID-19 (dated by TCRdb to about 2020). With respect to the entire study: Samples from collaborators originated in the United States, Italy and Spain and spanned both the acute and convalescent phases of COVID-19. The material from the prospective study consisted of cDNA or gDNA derived from T cells, B-cell-depleted T cells, or PBMCs. The dataset comprised deeply sampled blood TCRbeta repertoires from subjects exposed to, actively infected with, or recovered from COVID-19. The repertoires were released in a freely available public database intended as a resource for research on the immune response to SARS-CoV-2. The samples were drawn from two sources: the first 160 participants of the ongoing ImmuneRACE study, and over 950 subjects contributed by 6 global collaborators. A de-identified subject ID, COVID-19 status, age in years and sex were almost always included in the sample metadata. Where HLA class I and class II types were available, the types were taken from metadata supplied by the sample provider, not from assay-based typing. Broader findings and caveats from the paper: How much clinical and demographic metadata was included differed by source and by participant, and the metadata was provided uncurated.

Points on this clone: It lacks a known antigen. There are no base qualities to consult, and no much larger clone falls within one base.

TCRbeta CDR3 regions were amplified from genomic DNA using the immunoSEQ Assay, a bias-controlled multiplex PCR. The study's own analysis went as follows. Within the assay, amplification of reference gene primers was used to estimate how many nucleated cells each sample contained. Sequence reads were collapsed and filtered to measure the absolute abundance of every unique TCRbeta CDR3 rearrangement. For each sample, productive Simpson clonality was calculated as the square root of Simpson's diversity index across productive rearrangements. As stored in TCRdb, this immuneACCESS dataset retains in-frame rearrangements with V and J assigned. A fraction of the clones does not appear; measured against another copy, unresolved V genes explain less than half of the discrepancy, and the remainder lacks a known reason. That table gives V, J and clone size, and the DNA gave D and trimming. For this sample the table gives 230,000 or so clones, of which 75% to 90% were detected only once. Jointly, the top ten make up 4% to 5% of the sample.

Samples from volunteer blood donors who had recovered from COVID-19 were contributed by a second Seattle source. Whole blood was collected in K2EDTA tubes by collaborating institutions according to the institutions' own protocols. For TCRbeta analysis, collaborators shipped samples as frozen whole blood, isolated PBMCs, or DNA extracted from either of those sample types. From the cysteine through the phenylalanine, the CDR3 covers 14 amino acids. Only the CDR3 DNA is retained, 42 bases long and in frame from the first base. The CDR1 and CDR2 encoded by the germline V gene are SGDLS and YYNGEE. V and J lose 3 bases and 7 bases, and a span of 11 bases separates them.

Sequences were obtained from peripheral blood. The TCR originated in a woman in her thirties or forties who had recovered from COVID-19. The chain is assembled from TRBV9 and TRBJ1-6; the D gene is unclear. The nucleotides are TGTGCCAGCAGCGACGACACCTCCAATTCACCCCTCCACTTT. Its amino acids are CASSDDTSNSPLHF.